Following are 29 T cell receptor beta chains from one sample sequenced in a study of cytomegalovirus exposure and HLA in healthy donors. Both 60 Vbeta primers and 13 Jbeta primers went into the PCR. Using immunoSEQ multiplex PCR, the repertoire was profiled, and TCRdb retains in-frame clones only, with some absent. The sample records about 160,000 clones, roughly 77% being singletons. The sequenced sample consisted of PBMCs. The receptors derive from a man aged 18 to 30 in good health and CMV-seropositive.

This clone was seen a handful of times. The rearrangement uses TRBV10-3 and TRBJ2-3; weak D call: TRBD2 (5 bases). CDR3 length: 14 amino acids. CDR1 is ENHRY, CDR2 SYGVKD, per germline. The ends were cut back, 4 bases at V and 0 bases at J, with 8 bases in the middle. The CDR3 spells CAISGTSSTDTQYF. As DNA, the CDR3 is TGTGCCATCAGTGGAACTAGTAGCACAGATACGCAGTATTTT.

About this clone: Compared with germline, one end of the junction differs, possibly owing to a read error. The rearrangement joins TRBV4-1 to TRBJ2-1; 9 bases are shared with TRBD2. Germline CDR1 MGHRA, CDR2 YSYEKL. CDR3 length: 17 residues. This CDR3 reads CASSPPQGSGSYSEQFF. CDR3 DNA sequence: TGCGCCAGCAGCCCTCCCCAGGGTAGCGGGAGCTACAGTGAGCAGTTCTTC.

V gene TRBV10-3 combines with J gene TRBJ1-2; D remains ambiguous. V was trimmed by 2 bases and J by 8 bases, leaving 6 bases between them. CDR1 ENHRY and CDR2 SYGVKD come from the germline V gene. The CDR3 contains 11 residues. The chain's CDR3 is CAISEREGYTF. Here the CDR3 DNA reads TGTGCCATCAGTGAGCGAGAAGGCTACACCTTC.

J is TRBJ1-1 and V is TRBV14; tentative D call: TRBD1 (5 bases). The CDR3 runs to 15 residues. Per the germline V gene, CDR1 is SGHDN and CDR2 is FVKESK. V dropped 6 bases and J dropped 0 bases, with 14 bases sitting between them. This CDR3 is CASSPPGGLNTEAFF. The DNA of the CDR3 is TGTGCCAGCAGTCCGCCCGGGGGACTGAACACTGAAGCTTTCTTT.

The J gene is TRBJ2-5, the V gene TRBV7-2, with D perhaps matching TRBD1 (5 bases). Germline lookup yields CDR1 SGHTA and CDR2 FQGNSA. V was cut by 3 bases and J by 4 bases, with 12 bases left in between. The CDR3 has 14 residues. The CDR3 loop is CASSLGQVGETQYF. CDR3 nucleotides: TGTGCCAGCAGCTTGGGGCAGGTCGGAGAGACCCAGTACTTC.

The rearrangement uses TRBV11-2 and TRBJ2-1, with TRBD2 matching 7 bases. Germline assignment: CDR1 SGHAT and CDR2 FQNNGV. The trim removed 5 bases at V and 4 bases at J, leaving 14 bases unmatched. This CDR3 region has 17 residues. CDR3 coding DNA: TGTGCCAGCAGCAAAGGCGGGGCTAGCGGAGGATACAATGAGCAGTTCTTC. It codes for CASSKGGASGGYNEQFF.

This sequence joins TRBV7-2 and TRBJ1-5; 8 nucleotides align to TRBD1. From germline, CDR1 is SGHTA and CDR2 FQGNSA. This CDR3 is 15 amino acids long. J lost 7 bases, V lost 5 bases, and 10 bases had no gene match. CDR3 region: CASSVQGAVEQPQHF. Written as DNA, the CDR3 is TGTGCCAGCAGCGTGCAGGGGGCTGTGGAACAGCCCCAGCATTTT.

The chain uses TRBV19 and TRBJ2-2, with D possibly matching TRBD1 (6 bases). Germline V gene data show CDR1 as LNHDA and CDR2 as SQIVND (reference sequence). There are 14 residues in the CDR3. V was cut by 6 bases and J by 4 bases, with 12 bases left in between. CDR3 DNA: TGTGCCAGTAGCTTCCAGGGGCTCACCGGGGAGCTGTTTTTT. This translates into CASSFQGLTGELFF.

J is TRBJ2-3 and V is TRBV14; 12 positions agree with TRBD2. The CDR3 extends over 18 amino acids. The germline V gene has CDR1 SGHDN and CDR2 FVKESK. V trimming: 4 bases; J trimming: 5 bases; junction bases outside the gene matches: 13. This CDR3 reads CASSPYLRTSGKGDTQYF. In DNA, the CDR3 is TGTGCCAGCAGCCCCTACTTGAGGACTAGCGGGAAAGGAGATACGCAGTATTTT.

The rearrangement joins TRBV6-5 to TRBJ1-6; 8 nucleotides match TRBD1. Trimming cost V 2 bases and J 5 bases; bases outside gene matches: 5. CDR3 length equals 16 residues. Germline V CDR1 and CDR2: MNHEY, SVGAGI. In nucleotides, the CDR3 is TGTGCCAGCAGTTACACCACAGGGGGGAATAATTCACCCCTCCACTTT. Translated: CASSYTTGGNNSPLHF.

This clone was recorded only once. The chain couples TRBV11-3 to TRBJ1-1; D uncertain. Trimming stripped 3 bases from V and 5 bases from J, with 13 bases between. In germline, CDR1 is SGHNT, CDR2 YENEEA. The CDR3 spans 14 residues. As DNA, the CDR3 is TGTGCCAGCAGCTTTTCTGGGTCGGGGACTGAAGCTTTCTTT. It is translated as CASSFSGSGTEAFF.

The chain recombines TRBV6-5 with TRBJ1-1; 8 bases align to TRBD1. CDR3 size: 12 residues. J was trimmed by 8 bases and V by 6 bases; bases with no gene match: 5. CDR1 is MNHEY and CDR2 is SVGAGI in the germline V gene. CDR3 nucleotide sequence: TGTGCCAGCAGCTCAGGGGGCGCAGAAGCTTTCTTT. Translating it yields CASSSGGAEAFF.

This clone was seen a few times. CDR3 nucleotides: TGTGCCAGCAGACCACAGGGTTTCAGCGAGCAGTACGTC. The encoded protein is CASRPQGFSEQYV. V is TRBV6-5 and J is TRBJ2-7; a possible D gene is TRBD1 (6 bases). Deletions cut 6 bases from V and 6 bases from J, with 15 bases between. The CDR3 spans 13 residues. Germline CDR1 MNHEY, CDR2 SVGAGI.

V and J are TRBV30 and TRBJ2-7; D is uncertain. Germline V gene data show CDR1 as GTSNPN and CDR2 as SVGIG (reference sequence). The CDR3 runs 13 residues. Trimming shortened V by 2 bases and J by 4 bases, and 12 bases separated the two germline ends. CDR3 loop: CAWSRNYPYEQYV. CDR3 in DNA: TGTGCCTGGAGTCGGAACTACCCATACGAGCAGTACGTC.

This clone appeared a single time. The rearrangement joins TRBV14 to TRBJ2-1; TRBD1 matches 11 bases. CDR3 size: 15 residues. Germline V lookup: CDR1 SGHDN, CDR2 FVKESK. V was clipped by 2 bases and J by 6 bases; unmatched bases: 3. The CDR3 region is CASSQRDRGFNEQFF. The CDR3 bases are TGTGCCAGCAGCCAACGGGACAGGGGGTTCAATGAGCAGTTCTTC.

The chain uses TRBV7-9 and TRBJ2-1; D may be TRBD2 (5 bases). V was trimmed by 5 bases and J by 0 bases, leaving 11 bases between them. The CDR3 extends over 15 amino acids. CDR1 and CDR2 from the germline V gene are SEHNR and FQNEAQ (reference sequence). The CDR3 reads CASSLRVSSYNEQFF. CDR3 DNA: TGTGCCAGCAGCCTGAGGGTGAGCTCCTACAATGAGCAGTTCTTC.

J is TRBJ1-3 and V is TRBV30, with a weak D call TRBD1 (5 bases). The CDR3 consists of 14 residues. Trimming cost V 0 bases and J 4 bases, with 10 bases left between them. CDR1 and CDR2 (germline): GTSNPN, SVGIG (reference sequence). The CDR3 nucleotides are TGTGCCTGGAGTGTACTTGGGGGGGGAAACACCATATATTTT. This sequence encodes CAWSVLGGGNTIYF.

This chain joins TRBV14 and TRBJ1-2, with TRBD1 as a possible D gene (5 bases). CDR1 is SGHDN, CDR2 FVKESK, per germline. V lost 1 base, J lost 4 bases, and 37 bases lay in between. The CDR3 has 23 residues. CDR3 DNA: TGTGCCAGCAGCCAAGGAGTTGTATCGCAAATACAGGCAGAAGATCTTTTCAGCTATGGCTACACCTTC. It encodes CASSQGVVSQIQAEDLFSYGYTF.

This clone has more than one count but fewer than ten. The chain carries TRBV7-2 and TRBJ2-1; possibly TRBD2 for D (6 bases). The germline gives CDR1 SGHTA, CDR2 FQGNSA. V lost 1 base and J lost 4, with 11 bases in between. The CDR3 runs to 15 residues. The CDR3 protein is CASSLVSGSYNEQFF. The CDR3 DNA follows: TGTGCCAGCAGCTTAGTGTCCGGGAGTTACAATGAGCAGTTCTTC. The variable domain in full, completed from reference TRBV7-2 and TRBJ2-1, reads GAGVSQSPSNKVTEKGKDVELRCDPISGHTALYWYRQSLGQGLEFLIYFQGNSAPDKSGLPSDRFSAERTGGSVSTLTIQRTQQEDSAVYLCASSLVSGSYNEQFFGPGTRLTVL.

The CDR3 loop reads CASSLGPGLVVINEQFF. In nucleotides, the CDR3 is TGTGCCAGCAGCTTAGGGCCCGGACTAGTAGTAATAAATGAGCAGTTCTTC. The chain is built from TRBV7-9 and TRBJ2-1; 7 bases map to TRBD2. V dropped 1 base and J dropped 7; count of bases not matched to a gene: 13. CDR3 length equals 17 residues. Germline V CDR1 and CDR2: SEHNR, FQNEAQ (reference sequence).

The chain has TRBV18 and TRBJ1-2, with a possible D match to TRBD1 (6 bases). V was pared by 4 bases and J by 4 bases, with 13 bases between. Looked up from germline, CDR1 is KGHSH and CDR2 is LQKENI. The CDR3 runs 14 residues. The CDR3 sequence: CASSRGQTPYGYTF. CDR3 coding DNA: TGTGCCAGCTCACGCGGACAGACCCCCTATGGCTACACCTTC.

The J gene is TRBJ1-6, the V gene TRBV4-2, with D hard to call. Per germline, CDR1 LGHNA and CDR2 YNFKEQ. The CDR3 has 16 residues. Deletions cut 0 bases from V and 3 bases from J, with 9 bases between. CDR3 in amino acids: CASSQEAQFYNSPLHF. CDR3 bases: TGTGCCAGCAGCCAAGAGGCCCAGTTCTATAATTCACCCCTCCACTTT.

The genes are TRBV7-9 and TRBJ2-1; D is uncertain. Trimming removed 2 bases at V and 0 bases at J, with 17 bases between. The CDR3 runs to 18 residues. Germline-derived CDR1 and CDR2 are SEHNR and FQNEAQ (reference sequence). The DNA for the CDR3 is TGTGCCAGCAGCTTAAGTAGTTTAGGAGATAGCTCCTACAATGAGCAGTTCTTC. As protein: CASSLSSLGDSSYNEQFF.

V is TRBV4-1 and J is TRBJ2-2, with TRBD2 matching over 8 bases. This CDR3 spans 16 amino acids. With 1 base clipped from V and 5 bases from J, the junction kept 6 bases outside the gene matches. CDR1 and CDR2 (germline): MGHRA, YSYEKL. The CDR3 DNA is TGCGCCAGCAGCCAAGCAACTAGCGGAAGGACCGGGGAGCTGTTTTTT. Its translation is CASSQATSGRTGELFF.

This chain links TRBV7-2 with TRBJ1-2; a weak D match, TRBD1 (5 bases). V shed 4 bases and J shed 3 bases, with 18 bases lying between them. The germline CDR1 and CDR2 sequences are SGHTA and FQGNSA. This CDR3 contains 16 residues. The DNA for the CDR3 is TGTGCCAGCAGCTCAAATTCCAGGGTGGGGTACTATGGCTACACCTTC. This translates into CASSSNSRVGYYGYTF. The full variable domain, completed using reference TRBV7-2 and TRBJ1-2, is GAGVSQSPSNKVTEKGKDVELRCDPISGHTALYWYRQSLGQGLEFLIYFQGNSAPDKSGLPSDRFSAERTGGSVSTLTIQRTQQEDSAVYLCASSSNSRVGYYGYTFGSGTRLTVV.

V is TRBV21-1 and J is TRBJ2-7; the table's D call TRBD1 went unverified against the DNA. TRBV21-1 is a pseudogene segment. This CDR3 has 11 amino acids. The CDR3, as DNA: TGTGCCAGCAGCAAAGAGACAGGGCGGTACGTC. Translation gives CASSKETGRYV.

This sequence joins TRBV4-1 and TRBJ1-1, with D tentatively TRBD1 (6 bases). V shed 0 bases and J shed 0 bases, with 17 bases lying between them. The CDR3 runs to 18 residues. Per germline, CDR1 MGHRA and CDR2 YSYEKL. CDR3 coding DNA: TGCGCCAGCAGCCAAGATCAGGGGCAGACCGCGCTGAACACTGAAGCTTTCTTT. It translates to CASSQDQGQTALNTEAFF.

V and J are TRBV15 and TRBJ1-1, with D hard to call. Trimming pared 3 bases from V and 8 bases from J, leaving 13 bases between. The CDR3 loop spans 13 amino acids. The V gene's germline CDR1 is LNHNV and CDR2 YYDKDF (reference sequence). The CDR3 DNA follows: TGTGCCACCAGCAGGGAGCCGGGAGGAGAAGCTTTCTTT. It is translated as CATSREPGGEAFF.

There are many counts of this clone. This rearrangement joins TRBV6-1 to TRBJ2-5, with 10 positions matching TRBD2. CDR3 length equals 15 residues. The V gene end was trimmed by 0 bases and the J gene end by 2 bases; junction bases not matched to a gene: 0. Germline lookup yields CDR1 MNHNS and CDR2 SASEGT. The CDR3 DNA reads as TGTGCCAGCAGTGAAGCAGCGGGGGGGCAAGAGACCCAGTACTTC. Translation: CASSEAAGGQETQYF.